A selection of T cell receptor beta chains follows, all from one sample in a study of T cell clonotyping in hematopoietic cell transplantation. Sequenced by immunoSEQ multiplex PCR; TCRdb stores in-frame clones only, minus some. The sample holds around 9,000 clones, roughly 80% seen once. This specimen consisted of PBMCs, obtained at the time of graft-versus-host disease after allogeneic stem cell transplant. These receptor sequences come from a male patient aged 55 to 70 who had an allogeneic stem cell transplant from an unrelated donor, so the T cells may come from the graft donor. Some clones in this sample may be carry-over from other donors' samples. CDR3s leave out the opening cysteine and the closing phenylalanine or tryptophan. The listing skips clone size in some rows; elsewhere it reads once, few, many or a size class.

size	J	V	CDR3
once	TRBJ1-1	TRBV6-4	ASSEAVGTEAF
NA	TRBJ2-7	TRBV4-1	ASSPLTSGVGEQY
NA	TRBJ1-1	TRBV7-9	ASSSRLSNTEAF
NA	TRBJ2-2	TRBV25-1	ASSEFTGGSSAGELF
NA	TRBJ1-5	TRBV10-3	ASQISADSNQPQH
few	TRBJ1-2	TRBV6-5	ASSNGQGDGYT
NA	TRBJ2-3	TRBV15	ATSREADTQY
NA	TRBJ2-3	TRBV11-1	ASSRSGASTDTQY
once	TRBJ1-2	TRBV7-2	ASSLGQGLGYGYT
NA	TRBJ2-1	TRBV4-3	ASSQEPSGAYNEQF
NA	TRBJ1-6	TRBV5-1	ASSSREDGGSPLH
once	TRBJ1-1	TRBV29-1	SVRGEQVPAF
NA	TRBJ1-2	TRBV5-6	ASSFLYGYT
NA	TRBJ1-2	TRBV5-1	ASSLSGRGDYGYT
NA	TRBJ1-1	TRBV19	ASSVFSGQPNTEAF